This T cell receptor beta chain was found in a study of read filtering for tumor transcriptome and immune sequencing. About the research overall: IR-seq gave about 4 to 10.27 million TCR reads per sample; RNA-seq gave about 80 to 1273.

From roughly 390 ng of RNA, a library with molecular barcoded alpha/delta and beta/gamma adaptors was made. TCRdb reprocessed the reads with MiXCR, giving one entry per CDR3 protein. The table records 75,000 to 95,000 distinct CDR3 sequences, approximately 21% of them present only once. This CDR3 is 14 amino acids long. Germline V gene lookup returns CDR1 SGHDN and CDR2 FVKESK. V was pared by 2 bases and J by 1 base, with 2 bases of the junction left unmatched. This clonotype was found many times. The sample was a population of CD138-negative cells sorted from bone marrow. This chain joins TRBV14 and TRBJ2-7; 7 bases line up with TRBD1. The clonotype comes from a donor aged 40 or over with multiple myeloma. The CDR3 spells CASSQMTGSYEQYF. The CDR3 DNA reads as TGTGCCAGCAGCCAAATGACAGGGTCCTACGAGCAGTACTTC.